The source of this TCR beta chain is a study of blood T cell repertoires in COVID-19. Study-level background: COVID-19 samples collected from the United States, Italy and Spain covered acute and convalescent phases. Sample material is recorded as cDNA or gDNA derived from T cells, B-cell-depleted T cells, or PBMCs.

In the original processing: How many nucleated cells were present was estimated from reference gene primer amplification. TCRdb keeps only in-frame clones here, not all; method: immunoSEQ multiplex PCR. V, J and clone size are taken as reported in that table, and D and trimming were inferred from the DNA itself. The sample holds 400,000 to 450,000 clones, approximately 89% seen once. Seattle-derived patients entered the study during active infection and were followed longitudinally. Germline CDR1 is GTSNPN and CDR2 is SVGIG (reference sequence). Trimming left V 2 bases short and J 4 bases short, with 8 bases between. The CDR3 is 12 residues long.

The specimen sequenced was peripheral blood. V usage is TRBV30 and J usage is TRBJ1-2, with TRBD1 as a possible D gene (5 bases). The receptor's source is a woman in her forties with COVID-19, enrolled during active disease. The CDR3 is CAWSLTAYGYTF. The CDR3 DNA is TGTGCCTGGAGTCTGACAGCCTATGGCTACACCTTC.